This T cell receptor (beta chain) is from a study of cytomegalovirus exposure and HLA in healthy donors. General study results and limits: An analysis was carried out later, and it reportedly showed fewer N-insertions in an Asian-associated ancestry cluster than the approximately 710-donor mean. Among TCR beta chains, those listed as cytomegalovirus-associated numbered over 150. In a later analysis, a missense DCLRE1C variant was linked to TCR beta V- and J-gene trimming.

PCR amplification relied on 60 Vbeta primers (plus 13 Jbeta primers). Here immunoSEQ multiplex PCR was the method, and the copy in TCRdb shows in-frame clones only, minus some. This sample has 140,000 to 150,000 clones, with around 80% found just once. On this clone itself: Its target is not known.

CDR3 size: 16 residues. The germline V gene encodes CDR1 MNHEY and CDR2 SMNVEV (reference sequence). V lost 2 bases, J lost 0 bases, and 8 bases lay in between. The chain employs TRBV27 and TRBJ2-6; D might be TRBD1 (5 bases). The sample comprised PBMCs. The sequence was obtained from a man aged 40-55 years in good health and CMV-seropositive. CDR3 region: CASSLVRGSGANVLTF. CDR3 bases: TGTGCCAGCAGTTTAGTAAGGGGCTCTGGGGCCAACGTCCTGACTTTC.